The 26 T cell receptor beta chains listed next were all sequenced from one sample in a study of glioma-infiltrating T cells (dated by TCRdb to the mid-2010s). The instrument given in TCRdb is Illumina MiSeq. TCR alpha and beta CDR3 regions were amplified with the iRepertoire nested amplicon-rescue multiplex PCR (arm-PCR) platform from RNA. The public sequencing data were trimmed at Q25 with fastp and processed into clonotypes with MiXCR by TCRdb, which kept only in-frame beta chains. All rows with the same CDR3 protein become a single entry with the most common DNA and genes. The sample contains roughly 120,000 distinct CDR3 sequences, less than 30% of them found a single time. The ten most abundant clones make up about 15% of the sample. Sample: glioma tissue, nonneoplastic brain tissue, or PBMCs (not recorded which). Receptors originate from a human donor with low-grade glioma or glioblastoma, undergoing nonglioma brain surgery, or in good health (not recorded which).

There are many counts of this clonotype. The rearrangement joins TRBV29-1 to TRBJ2-1, with TRBD2 matching over 13 bases. CDR1 is SQVTM and CDR2 is ANQGSEA in the germline V gene. J lost 3 bases, V lost 4 bases, and 6 bases had no gene match. This CDR3 has 16 amino acids. The CDR3 bases are TGCAGCGTTGGCAAGGGGACTAGCGGGATCTACAATGAGCAGTTCTTC. Amino acids: CSVGKGTSGIYNEQFF.

This clonotype was observed many times. This rearrangement joins TRBV2 to TRBJ2-4; D is possibly TRBD1 (7 bases). The CDR3 is 15 amino acids. Germline V gives CDR1 SNHLY, CDR2 FYNNEI. V dropped 3 bases and J dropped 1 base, with 10 bases sitting between them. CDR3 bases: TGTGCCAGCAGTGAGGCAGGGGGGGCCAAAAACATTCAGTACTTC. Translated, it gives CASSEAGGAKNIQYF.

This clonotype is a singleton in its sample. With a much larger clone just one base away, this may be a read error. The gene calls are TRBV4-2 and TRBJ2-7; 7 nucleotides agree with TRBD2. V was clipped by 1 base and J by 4 bases; unmatched bases: 13. The CDR3 spans 17 residues. Per the germline V gene, CDR1 is LGHNA and CDR2 is YNFKEQ. The CDR3 reads CASSQAPGTTGEYEQYF. In DNA, the CDR3 is TGTGCCAGCAGCCAAGCCCCCGGGACTACCGGAGAGTACGAGCAGTACTTC.

Regarding this clonotype: This sequence may be a read error, since a much larger clone differs from it by one base. Likely a read error: the CDR3 ends without its conserved phenylalanine or tryptophan. The J gene is TRBJ2-7, the V gene TRBV19; a possible D gene is TRBD2 (6 bases). Germline-derived CDR1 and CDR2 are LNHDA and SQIVND (reference sequence). V dropped 4 bases and J dropped 3 bases, with 13 bases sitting between them. The length of the CDR3 is 14 residues. In DNA form, the CDR3 reads TGTGCCAGTAGTAGACTAGACGCCGACTACGAGCAGTACCTC. Translated: CASSRLDADYEQYL.

CDR3: CASSGHYLTDTQYF. CDR3 nucleotide sequence: TGTGCCAGCAGTGGACACTACCTCACAGATACGCAGTATTTT. The chain carries TRBV2 and TRBJ2-3; no firm D call. Germline-derived CDR1 and CDR2 are SNHLY and FYNNEI. V shed 4 bases and J shed 2 bases, with 10 bases lying between them. The CDR3 loop spans 14 amino acids.

This clonotype was detected ten times or more. The gene calls are TRBV7-9 and TRBJ2-1; 10 bases line up with TRBD2. Germline CDR1 reads SEHNR; CDR2 reads FQNEAQ (reference sequence). The CDR3 extends over 14 amino acids. Trimming at V came to 6 bases and at J to 8 bases, leaving 7 bases not matched to a gene. For the CDR3, the DNA is TGTGCCAGCAGACCCGGGACTAGCGATTATGAGCAGTTCTTC. Translating gives CASRPGTSDYEQFF.

V gene TRBV24-1 combines with J gene TRBJ2-7; 7 bases line up with TRBD1. Germline CDR1 and CDR2: KGHDR and SFDVKD. Unmatched junction bases numbered 11, after V lost 5 bases and J lost 5 bases. This CDR3 is 15 amino acids long. The CDR3, as DNA: TGTGCCACCAGTGCCCTCGGACAGGATTACAACGAGCAGTACTTC. Its translation: CATSALGQDYNEQYF.

The chain is built from TRBV7-9 and TRBJ2-7; TRBD1 matches at 10 bases. CDR1 SEHNR and CDR2 FQNEAQ come from the germline V gene (reference sequence). The J segment lost 3 bases and the V segment lost 5 bases, leaving 4 bases of the junction unmatched. This CDR3 is 14 amino acids long. The CDR3 region is CASSGRTGGYEQYF. CDR3 nucleotides: TGTGCCAGCAGCGGGCGGACAGGGGGCTACGAGCAGTACTTC.

This clonotype was counted ten times or more. The V gene is TRBV7-9, the J gene TRBJ2-5, with D maybe TRBD1 (5 bases). Deletions cut 3 bases from V and 4 bases from J, with 9 bases between. CDR1 and CDR2 (germline): SEHNR, FQNEAQ (reference sequence). This CDR3 is built from 13 residues. Here the CDR3 reads CASSLARGETQYF. The CDR3 coding sequence is TGTGCCAGCAGCTTGGCAAGGGGAGAGACCCAGTACTTC.

This clonotype was counted a few times. The gene calls are TRBV10-3 and TRBJ1-3; no clear D. This CDR3 comprises 13 residues. The germline gives CDR1 ENHRY, CDR2 SYGVKD. Trimming left V 3 bases short and J 1 base short, with 4 bases between. The CDR3 nucleotides are TGTGCCATCAGTGAAGGTTCTGGAAACACCATATATTTT. As protein: CAISEGSGNTIYF.

Comments on this clonotype: The conserved closing phenylalanine or tryptophan is absent in this CDR3, likely reflecting a read error. The rearrangement links TRBV4-1 to TRBJ2-7; no clear D. Germline-derived CDR1 and CDR2 are MGHRA and YSYEKL. The CDR3 length is 14 residues. The DNA for the CDR3 is TGCGGCACAGCTCTCCGCCTTTACCCCTACGAGCAGTACCTC. This encodes CGTALRLYPYEQYL.

CDR3 sequence reads: CASSFLEPGTGELFF. The CDR3 nucleotides are TGTGCCAGCAGTTTTCTGGAACCCGGCACCGGGGAGCTGTTTTTT. The chain is built from TRBV12-3 or TRBV12-4 and TRBJ2-2; unclear D gene. V was clipped by 3 bases and J by 4 bases, with 12 bases between them. The CDR3 is 15 amino acids.

This clonotype occurred a few times. This chain uses TRBV12-3 or TRBV12-4 with TRBJ2-5; maybe TRBD2 (5 bases). There are 13 residues in the CDR3. V was clipped by 6 bases and J by 7 bases, with 15 bases between them. Here the CDR3 reads CASRGSARVTQYF. The CDR3 region has the DNA TGTGCCAGCAGAGGATCAGCGCGGGTGACCCAGTACTTC.

This clonotype was found many times. The gene calls are TRBV6-1 and TRBJ2-7; a weak D match, TRBD1 (6 bases). The ends were cut back, 8 bases at V and 0 bases at J, with 17 bases in the middle. The CDR3 loop spans 15 amino acids. Germline values: CDR1 MNHNS, CDR2 SASEGT. The CDR3 nucleotides are TGTGCCAGCGTAGCCGGACAGAGAATCTCCTACGAGCAGTACTTC. Protein: CASVAGQRISYEQYF.

This clonotype was observed at least ten times. This chain joins TRBV7-9 and TRBJ2-1; weak D call: TRBD2 (6 bases). V was trimmed by 3 bases and J by 1 base, leaving 16 bases between them. Germline loops: CDR1 SEHNR, CDR2 FQNEAQ (reference sequence). The CDR3 loop spans 17 amino acids. The CDR3 here is CASSFPLDGSSYNEQFF. DNA of the CDR3: TGTGCCAGCAGCTTCCCTCTGGACGGGAGTTCCTACAATGAGCAGTTCTTC.

This clonotype was observed once. CDR3 nucleotide sequence: TGTGCCAGTATGCCAACCGGGACTTTCGCCGGGGGGACCCAGTACTTC. Encoded protein: CASMPTGTFAGGTQYF. V usage is TRBV19 and J usage is TRBJ2-5, with TRBD2 as a possible D gene (6 bases). V lost 7 bases and J lost 7, with 25 bases in between. The germline V gene has CDR1 LNHDA and CDR2 SQIVND (reference sequence). The CDR3 is 16 residues long.

This clonotype was seen repeatedly, ten times or more. The chain combines TRBV20-1 with TRBJ1-1; D possibly corresponds to TRBD1 (5 bases). V was trimmed by 1 base and J by 3 bases, leaving 12 bases between them. Per germline, CDR1 DFQATT and CDR2 SNEGSKA (reference sequence). The CDR3 has 14 amino acids. In DNA, the CDR3 is TGCAGTGCTAGAGCTCCAGGGCGGGACACTGAAGCTTTCTTT. Translating gives CSARAPGRDTEAFF.

A remark on this clonotype: At one end, the junction sequence differs from germline, possibly due to a read error. The chain uses TRBV20-1 and TRBJ2-1; D perhaps matches TRBD2 (7 bases). The CDR3 length is 14 residues. Germline-derived CDR1 and CDR2 are DFQATT and SNEGSKA (reference sequence). CDR3 protein: CSARPRGRDNEQPF. The DNA of the CDR3 is TGCAGTGCTAGGCCTAGAGGGAGGGACAATGAGCAGCCCTTC.

About this clonotype: A much larger clone differs by one base, so this may be a read error. Since the CDR3 does not end with the conserved phenylalanine or tryptophan, this likely comes from a read error. V is TRBV6-2 or TRBV6-3 and J is TRBJ1-6, with D tentatively TRBD1 (6 bases). Looked up from germline, CDR1 is MNHEY and CDR2 is SVGEGT. The CDR3 is made up of 14 amino acids. The V gene lost 5 bases and the J gene lost 7 bases, with 12 bases spanning the gap. CDR3 nucleotide sequence: TGTGCCAGCAGTGTGGACAGAGGCAATTCACCCCTCCACTAT. Translating gives CASSVDRGNSPLHY.

The V and J genes are TRBV12-3 or TRBV12-4 and TRBJ2-1, with 7 bases aligning to TRBD2. CDR3 length: 12 amino acids. The J segment lost 9 bases and the V segment lost 6 bases, leaving 5 bases of the junction unmatched. The DNA of the CDR3 is TGTGCCAGCAGGCCCACGGGGGGTGAGCAGTTCTTC. Amino acid sequence: CASRPTGGEQFF.

With regard to this clonotype: The conserved final phenylalanine or tryptophan is absent from the CDR3, which likely points to a read error. The gene calls are TRBV5-4 and TRBJ1-2; 12 nucleotides align to TRBD1. This CDR3 contains 15 residues. Germline CDR1 is SGHNT and CDR2 is YYREEE (reference sequence). Losses at the gene ends were 3 bases for V and 4 bases for J; bases not matched to a gene: 4. For the CDR3, the DNA is TGTGCCAGCAGCTGGGACAGGGGGCGACCCTATGGCTACACCCTC. Protein product: CASSWDRGRPYGYTL.

This chain joins TRBV5-6 and TRBJ2-4; 7 bases map to TRBD2. J gave up 6 bases and V 3 bases, and 3 bases lay outside the gene matches. Germline V lookup: CDR1 SGHDT, CDR2 YYEEEE. CDR3 length: 13 amino acids. The DNA of the CDR3 is TGTGCCAGCAGCTCCCCTAGCGGAAACATTCAGTACTTC. Translation gives CASSSPSGNIQYF. The whole variable domain, remainder taken from reference TRBV5-6 and TRBJ2-4, is DAGVTQSPTHLIKTRGQQVTLRCSPKSGHDTVSWYQQALGQGPQFIFQYYEEEERQRGNFPDRFSGHQFPNYSSELNVNALLLGDSALYLCASSSPSGNIQYFGAGTRLSVL.

This clonotype was seen ten or more times. The chain is built from TRBV6-6 and TRBJ1-2; 7 nucleotides line up with TRBD1. This CDR3 is 14 amino acids long. Losses at the gene ends were 2 bases for V and 2 bases for J; bases not matched to a gene: 2. CDR1 and CDR2 (germline): MNHNY, SVGAGI (reference sequence). CDR3 in DNA: TGTGCCAGCAGTTACGGACAGGAGAACTATGGCTACACCTTC. As protein: CASSYGQENYGYTF.

This clonotype was observed many times. This chain links TRBV29-1 with TRBJ2-1; D call uncertain. Germline assignment: CDR1 SQVTM and CDR2 ANQGSEA. This CDR3 is built from 13 residues. V was cut by 4 bases and J by 1 base, with 8 bases left in between. The CDR3 loop is CSVGVGSYNEQFF. The DNA for the CDR3 is TGCAGCGTTGGTGTAGGGTCCTACAATGAGCAGTTCTTC.

This clonotype was picked up many times. J is TRBJ1-5 and V is TRBV7-9, with D uncertain. V was clipped by 3 bases and J by 1 base, with 4 bases between them. CDR1 is SEHNR, CDR2 FQNEAQ, per germline (reference sequence). This CDR3 has 13 amino acids. The CDR3 sequence: CASSFSSNQPQHF. CDR3 coding DNA: TGTGCCAGCAGCTTTTCCAGCAATCAGCCCCAGCATTTT.

This clonotype was observed a handful of times. This chain links TRBV19 with TRBJ1-2; D is perhaps TRBD1 (6 bases). CDR1 is LNHDA and CDR2 is SQIVND in the germline V gene (reference sequence). The length of the CDR3 is 14 residues. The germline V and J ends were trimmed by 1 base and 8 bases, with 14 bases remaining between them. The CDR3 reads CASSIARDMGGYTF. The CDR3 region has the DNA TGTGCCAGTAGTATAGCCCGGGACATGGGGGGCTACACCTTC.